What follows are 29 T cell receptor beta chains derived from one specimen sequenced in a study of graft-versus-host responses after intestinal transplantation. No antigen is known for these receptors. Profiled with immunoSEQ multiplex PCR; TCRdb holds only in-frame clones, not every one. In the table there are around 100,000 clones, 90% to 95% of which are singletons. Sequenced material: unstimulated CD4+ T cells sorted from spleen or lymph node cells, taken before transplant. These receptors were taken from a human donor who was the organ donor for an intestinal transplant.

This chain links TRBV18 with TRBJ2-5; a possible D gene is TRBD1 (6 bases). The CDR3 is 13 residues long. Looked up from germline, CDR1 is KGHSH and CDR2 is LQKENI. Trimming shortened V by 8 bases and J by 2 bases, and 12 bases separated the two germline ends. DNA of the CDR3: TGTGCCAGCACAACAGGGCATCAAGAGACCCAGTACTTC. Translation: CASTTGHQETQYF.

V usage is TRBV2 and J usage is TRBJ2-1; the match to TRBD1 covers 7 bases. J lost 1 base, V lost 4 bases, and 1 base had no gene match. Germline V gene sequence: CDR1 SNHLY, CDR2 FYNNEI. CDR3 length equals 14 residues. CDR3 residues: CASSGQGSYNEQFF. In DNA, the CDR3 is TGTGCCAGCAGTGGACAGGGTTCCTACAATGAGCAGTTCTTC.

The V call is TRBV15, the J call TRBJ2-5; a possible D gene is TRBD2 (6 bases). The V and J ends lost 0 bases and 4 bases respectively, with 12 bases between them. The CDR3 is made up of 15 amino acids. The germline V gene has CDR1 LNHNV and CDR2 YYDKDF (reference sequence). CDR3 in DNA: TGTGCCACCAGCAGAGAGGGGGGAGTCGTAGAGACCCAGTACTTC. This sequence encodes CATSREGGVVETQYF.

The chain employs TRBV5-5 and TRBJ2-2, with a tentative D call TRBD2 (6 bases). Germline values: CDR1 SGHKS, CDR2 YYEKEE (reference sequence). This CDR3 is built from 15 residues. Trimming took 2 bases from V and 7 from J, leaving 15 bases between them. The CDR3 nucleotides are TGTGCCAGCAGCTTTCTGGGAGGCCGTGGCGGGGAGCTGTTTTTT. Its translation: CASSFLGGRGGELFF.

The rearrangement links TRBV15 to TRBJ2-3; a possible D gene is TRBD2 (6 bases). Germline values: CDR1 LNHNV, CDR2 YYDKDF (reference sequence). Trimming took 3 bases from V and 0 from J, leaving 13 bases between them. The CDR3 covers 16 residues. CDR3 sequence: CATSRRSGTSTDTQYF. The CDR3 DNA sequence: TGTGCCACCAGCAGGAGATCCGGGACTAGCACAGATACGCAGTATTTT.

The V call is TRBV5-4, the J call TRBJ1-2; D is ambiguous. Germline V CDR1 and CDR2: SGHNT, YYREEE (reference sequence). The CDR3 contains 14 residues. Trimming took off 0 bases at V and 1 base at J, with 7 bases between the two ends. The CDR3 is CASSLGLINYGYTF. In nucleotides, the CDR3 is TGTGCCAGCAGCTTGGGTTTAATTAACTATGGCTACACCTTC.

Here the CDR3 DNA reads TGCAGCGTTGCCTCTGGGGCCAACGTCCTGACTTTC. This translates into CSVASGANVLTF. The chain recombines TRBV29-1 with TRBJ2-6, with D unclear. Germline CDR1 and CDR2: SQVTM and ANQGSEA. The CDR3 runs 12 residues. Trimming removed 4 bases from V and 0 bases from J, with 1 base in between.

The chain recombines TRBV4-1 with TRBJ2-7, with 11 bases fitting TRBD2. The V gene's germline CDR1 is MGHRA and CDR2 YSYEKL. This CDR3 has 14 residues. V shed 4 bases, J shed 3 bases, and the junction held 2 bases outside the gene matches. The DNA for the CDR3 is TGCGCCAGCAGCCTAGGGACTAGCGGCTACGAGCAGTACTTC. Its protein is CASSLGTSGYEQYF.

The chain combines TRBV9 with TRBJ2-3; no clear D. Germline lookup yields CDR1 SGDLS and CDR2 YYNGEE. CDR3 size: 14 residues. V lost 3 bases, J lost 1 base, and 9 bases lay in between. CDR3 residues: CASSDPRGTDTQYF. The DNA of the CDR3 is TGTGCCAGCAGCGACCCCCGGGGCACAGATACGCAGTATTTT. Supplemented by reference TRBV9 and TRBJ2-3, the full variable domain reads DSGVTQTPKHLITATGQRVTLRCSPRSGDLSVYWYQQSLDQGLQFLIQYYNGEERAKGNILERFSAQQFPDLHSELNLSSLELGDSALYFCASSDPRGTDTQYFGPGTRLTVL.

With respect to this clone: At the DNA level, this CDR3 is encoded by other sequences in the same sample as well. The CDR3 spells CASSLGLAGGYEQYF. CDR3 nucleotide sequence: TGTGCCAGCAGTCTGGGACTAGCGGGAGGCTACGAGCAGTACTTC. J is TRBJ2-7 and V is TRBV5-4; TRBD2 matches at 15 bases. V shed 5 bases, J shed 3 bases, and the junction held 3 bases outside the gene matches. The CDR3 has 15 amino acids. Germline V gives CDR1 SGHNT, CDR2 YYREEE (reference sequence).

The V and J genes are TRBV30 and TRBJ1-1; the D is unclear. Trimming removed 8 bases at V and 1 base at J, with 17 bases between. The CDR3 is made up of 14 amino acids. Germline CDR1 and CDR2: GTSNPN and SVGIG (reference sequence). This CDR3 is CAGHPFMANTEAFF. For the CDR3, the DNA is TGTGCCGGCCACCCCTTCATGGCGAACACTGAAGCTTTCTTT.

The table lists this clone with a count of one. The V and J genes are TRBV4-1 and TRBJ2-7; tentatively, D is TRBD1 or TRBD2 (5 bases each). The CDR3 spans 17 residues. The V and J ends lost 0 bases and 0 bases respectively, with 15 bases between them. From germline, CDR1 is MGHRA and CDR2 YSYEKL. The CDR3 sequence: CASSQDGRDESSYEQYF. In DNA, the CDR3 is TGCGCCAGCAGCCAAGATGGTCGGGACGAGAGCTCCTACGAGCAGTACTTC.

Only a few counts were recorded for this clone. This rearrangement joins TRBV6-1 to TRBJ2-7, with D unresolved. Trimming cost V 7 bases and J 2 bases, with 15 bases left between them. Germline V gene lookup returns CDR1 MNHNS and CDR2 SASEGT. The CDR3 is 14 residues long. DNA for the CDR3: TGTGCCAGCACCACGGACGGTTTTCCCTACGAGCAGTACTTC. It is translated as CASTTDGFPYEQYF.

The CDR3 region is CASSLGRGGRTGELFF. The DNA of the CDR3 is TGTGCCAGCAGTTTAGGGCGGGGGGGGCGAACCGGGGAGCTGTTTTTT. This chain links TRBV27 with TRBJ2-2; TRBD2 matches 9 bases. CDR3 length: 16 residues. Germline-derived CDR1 and CDR2 are MNHEY and SMNVEV (reference sequence). J lost 5 bases, V lost 2 bases, and 6 bases had no gene match.

V usage is TRBV6-1 and J usage is TRBJ2-5; D not certain. The V gene lost 5 bases and the J gene lost 3 bases, with 10 bases spanning the gap. The CDR3 is 13 residues long. CDR1 is MNHNS, CDR2 SASEGT, per germline. DNA for the CDR3: TGTGCCAGCAGTCGGGCCTACGAAGAGACCCAGTACTTC. It codes for CASSRAYEETQYF.

This clone has only a few counts. The V gene is TRBV5-6, the J gene TRBJ1-3, with 7 bases aligning to TRBD1. CDR3 size: 17 residues. V lost 2 bases and J lost 3; bases outside the gene matches: 11. Germline CDR1 and CDR2: SGHDT and YYEEEE. Here the CDR3 reads CASSFFDREGIGNTIYF. The CDR3 DNA sequence: TGTGCCAGCAGCTTCTTTGACAGGGAGGGGATTGGAAACACCATATATTTT.

The rearrangement links TRBV7-2 to TRBJ2-3; D is uncertain. The germline V gene encodes CDR1 SGHTA and CDR2 FQGNSA. The CDR3 loop spans 14 amino acids. V dropped 1 base and J dropped 5 bases, with 10 bases sitting between them. This CDR3 is CASSLVSVGDTQYF. The CDR3 nucleotides are TGTGCCAGCAGCTTAGTGTCGGTTGGAGATACGCAGTATTTT.

The chain links TRBV5-4 to TRBJ2-6; the D is unclear. The V end lost 4 bases, the J end lost 0 bases, and 17 bases lay between the germline ends. CDR1 is SGHNT and CDR2 is YYREEE in the germline V gene (reference sequence). This CDR3 is built from 18 residues. CDR3 DNA sequence: TGTGCCAGCAGCCCAAAGGGTGGTCTGAACTCTGGGGCCAACGTCCTGACTTTC. It translates to CASSPKGGLNSGANVLTF.

The chain uses TRBV6-1 and TRBJ2-5; D unclear. The V gene lost 3 bases and the J gene lost 7 bases, with 15 bases spanning the gap. Germline V gene sequence: CDR1 MNHNS, CDR2 SASEGT. The CDR3 has 14 amino acids. The CDR3 is CASSESLLGGTQYF. The CDR3 DNA reads TGTGCCAGCAGTGAGAGTTTACTGGGTGGGACCCAGTACTTC.

The CDR3 is CATSRQTRGETQYF. CDR3 nucleotide sequence: TGTGCCACCAGCAGACAGACCCGAGGGGAGACCCAGTACTTC. This sequence joins TRBV15 and TRBJ2-5; possibly TRBD2 for D (5 bases). The CDR3 length is 14 residues. Between the trimmed V and J ends, which lost 2 bases and 5 bases, there was a span of 12 bases. The germline gives CDR1 LNHNV, CDR2 YYDKDF (reference sequence). The variable domain in full, completed from reference TRBV15 and TRBJ2-5, reads DAMVIQNPRYQVTQFGKPVTLSCSQTLNHNVMYWYQQKSSQAPKLLFHYYDKDFNNEADTPDNFQSRRPNTSFCFLDIRSPGLGDTAMYLCATSRQTRGETQYFGPGTRLLVL.

A word on this clone: Other DNA sequences in this sample translate to the same CDR3. This chain joins TRBV18 and TRBJ1-4; D might be TRBD1 (5 bases). The CDR3 runs to 14 residues. Germline CDR1 is KGHSH and CDR2 is LQKENI. The V end lost 3 bases, the J end lost 0 bases, and 5 bases lay between the germline ends. The CDR3 here is CASSPTATNEKLFF. The CDR3, as DNA: TGTGCCAGCTCACCGACAGCAACTAATGAAAAACTGTTTTTT.

The rearrangement uses TRBV6-6 and TRBJ1-1, with a weak D call TRBD1 (5 bases). Trimming took 0 bases from V and 3 from J, leaving 11 bases between them. Germline V gene lookup returns CDR1 MNHNY and CDR2 SVGAGI (reference sequence). The CDR3 totals 15 residues. In nucleotides, the CDR3 is TGTGCCAGCAGTTACTCACCAGGGCGGGACACTGAAGCTTTCTTT. Protein: CASSYSPGRDTEAFF.

V is TRBV5-4 and J is TRBJ2-7, with 7 bases aligning to TRBD2. This CDR3 has 14 amino acids. CDR1 and CDR2 (germline): SGHNT, YYREEE (reference sequence). Trimming cost V 2 bases and J 7 bases; bases outside gene matches: 9. CDR3 sequence: CASSLPGLSREQYF. CDR3 nucleotides: TGTGCCAGCAGCTTACCGGGACTAAGTCGTGAGCAGTACTTC.

J is TRBJ2-6 and V is TRBV5-4, with 7 bases lining up with TRBD1. CDR3 size: 14 residues. Germline-derived CDR1 and CDR2 are SGHNT and YYREEE (reference sequence). V shed 4 bases, J shed 5 bases, and the junction held 3 bases outside the gene matches. The DNA of the CDR3 is TGTGCCAGCAGCCGGGACAGTTGGGCCAACGTCCTGACTTTC. This translates into CASSRDSWANVLTF.

J is TRBJ1-5 and V is TRBV4-3; D not resolved. Per the germline V gene, CDR1 is LGHNA and CDR2 is YSLEER. The CDR3 is made up of 14 amino acids. V lost 0 bases and J lost 1, with 4 bases in between. The CDR3 is CASSQEISNQPQHF. CDR3 bases: TGCGCCAGCAGCCAAGAGATCAGCAATCAGCCCCAGCATTTT.

This chain uses TRBV7-2 with TRBJ2-2, with a tentative D call TRBD2 (6 bases). The CDR3 contains 16 residues. Trimming removed 1 base from V and 6 bases from J, with 15 bases in between. Germline CDR1 reads SGHTA; CDR2 reads FQGNSA. This CDR3 is CASSLVSGEVSGELFF. CDR3 nucleotides: TGTGCCAGCAGCTTAGTCTCGGGGGAGGTATCCGGGGAGCTGTTTTTT.

The chain is built from TRBV2 and TRBJ2-1; tentative D call: TRBD2 (6 bases). Per the germline V gene, CDR1 is SNHLY and CDR2 is FYNNEI. CDR3 length: 13 residues. The V end lost 2 bases, the J end lost 4 bases, and 6 bases lay between the germline ends. The CDR3, as DNA: TGTGCCAGCAGTGAACGGGAGTACAATGAGCAGTTCTTC. Translation gives CASSEREYNEQFF.

The CDR3 loop is CASRTYGVTGELFF. CDR3 sequence (DNA): TGTGCCAGCCGAACTTACGGGGTCACCGGGGAGCTGTTTTTT. This chain uses TRBV6-1 with TRBJ2-2, with a tentative D call TRBD2 (5 bases). Per germline, CDR1 MNHNS and CDR2 SASEGT. The V end lost 8 bases, the J end lost 4 bases, and 14 bases lay between the germline ends. The CDR3 sequence is 14 residues long.

The chain has TRBV18 and TRBJ2-1; 10 bases are a match to TRBD2. The ends lost 1 base at V and 4 bases at J; junction bases unmatched: 7. Germline-derived CDR1 and CDR2 are KGHSH and LQKENI. This CDR3 is 17 amino acids long. CDR3 residues: CASSPRIVAGGYNEQFF. The CDR3 DNA reads as TGTGCCAGCTCACCACGTATAGTAGCGGGAGGTTACAATGAGCAGTTCTTC.